These 9 T cell receptor beta chains were sequenced from one sample in a study of blood T cell repertoires in COVID-19. TCRdb's copy holds only in-frame clones and misses some; the assay was immunoSEQ multiplex PCR. The table has roughly 30,000 clones, around 88% seen once. The specimen was peripheral blood. The receptors here all came from a human donor in a cohort sampled during active COVID-19.

This chain connects TRBV2 to TRBJ1-5, with TRBD1 matching over 9 bases. Germline V gives CDR1 SNHLY, CDR2 FYNNEI. The V segment lost 5 bases and the J segment 6 bases; nucleotides outside the gene matches: 5. The CDR3 spans 14 residues. The chain's CDR3 is CASSRTGAVQPQHF. The CDR3 DNA follows: TGTGCCAGCAGTCGGACAGGGGCGGTTCAGCCCCAGCATTTT.

This chain uses TRBV3-1 (or the pseudogene TRBV3-2) with TRBJ2-4; no clear D. The CDR3 sequence is 13 residues long. The V gene lost 2 bases and the J gene lost 0 bases, with 2 bases spanning the gap. Per the germline V gene, CDR1 is LGHDT and CDR2 is YNNKEL (reference sequence). CDR3 bases: TGTGCCAGCAGCCAACTAGCCAAAAACATTCAGTACTTC. Encoded protein: CASSQLAKNIQYF.

V is TRBV24-1 and J is TRBJ1-1, with 7 bases that match TRBD1. V shed 4 bases, J shed 7 bases, and the junction held 2 bases outside the gene matches. The CDR3 is 12 residues long. CDR1 and CDR2 (germline): KGHDR, SFDVKD. This chain's CDR3 is CATSDWTGEAFF. In DNA, the CDR3 is TGTGCCACCAGTGACTGGACAGGTGAAGCTTTCTTT.

The chain carries TRBV28 and TRBJ2-7; D gene unclear. V shed 7 bases and J shed 4 bases, with 5 bases lying between them. CDR1 is MDHEN and CDR2 is SYDVKM in the germline V gene. This CDR3 comprises 10 residues. Here the CDR3 DNA reads TGTGCCAGCATCCTATACGAGCAGTACTTC. This gives the protein CASILYEQYF. The complete variable domain, with remaining parts taken from reference TRBV28 and TRBJ2-7, reads DVKVTQSSRYLVKRTGEKVFLECVQDMDHENMFWYRQDPGLGLRLIYFSYDVKMKEKGDIPEGYSVSREKKERFSLILESASTNQTSMYLCASILYEQYFGPGTRLTVT.

The sample holds one count of this clone. The rearrangement joins TRBV10-3 to TRBJ2-6; TRBD2 aligns across 12 bases. The CDR3 extends over 18 amino acids. Unmatched junction bases numbered 1, after V lost 1 base and J lost 0 bases. Looked up from germline, CDR1 is ENHRY and CDR2 is SYGVKD. CDR3 region: CAISEWTSGDSGANVLTF. The CDR3 DNA reads as TGTGCCATCAGTGAGTGGACTAGCGGGGACTCTGGGGCCAACGTCCTGACTTTC.

The chain has TRBV9 and TRBJ1-1; 8 positions match TRBD1. Losses at the gene ends were 4 bases for V and 3 bases for J; bases not matched to a gene: 14. Per the germline V gene, CDR1 is SGDLS and CDR2 is YYNGEE. CDR3 length: 17 amino acids. The DNA of the CDR3 is TGTGCCAGCAGCCCAGACAGGGGAAGGTCTCGGGACACTGAAGCTTTCTTT. This codes for CASSPDRGRSRDTEAFF.

V and J are TRBV10-3 and TRBJ2-7; D possibly corresponds to TRBD1 (8 bases). Trimming removed 7 bases at V and 4 bases at J, with 14 bases between. Germline lookup yields CDR1 ENHRY and CDR2 SYGVKD. The CDR3 loop spans 13 amino acids. The CDR3 DNA sequence: TGTGCCATCAACGGACAGGGAGGGTACGAGCAGTACTTC. The encoded protein is CAINGQGGYEQYF.

The J gene is TRBJ2-1, the V gene TRBV6-5, with a tentative D call TRBD2 (6 bases). Trimming stripped 8 bases from V and 6 bases from J, with 17 bases between. Germline loops: CDR1 MNHEY, CDR2 SVGAGI. The CDR3 covers 14 residues. CDR3 sequence (DNA): TGTGCCAGCGGCCGAGGAGGAGGGCCCAATGAGCAGTTCTTC. Residues: CASGRGGGPNEQFF.

The chain's CDR3 is CASSRQQETQYF. The CDR3 bases are TGTGCCAGCAGTCGACAGCAAGAGACCCAGTACTTC. The rearrangement uses TRBV14 and TRBJ2-5, with TRBD1 as a possible D gene (5 bases). V was trimmed by 6 bases and J by 2 bases, leaving 7 bases between them. The germline V gene encodes CDR1 SGHDN and CDR2 FVKESK. The CDR3 has 12 amino acids.